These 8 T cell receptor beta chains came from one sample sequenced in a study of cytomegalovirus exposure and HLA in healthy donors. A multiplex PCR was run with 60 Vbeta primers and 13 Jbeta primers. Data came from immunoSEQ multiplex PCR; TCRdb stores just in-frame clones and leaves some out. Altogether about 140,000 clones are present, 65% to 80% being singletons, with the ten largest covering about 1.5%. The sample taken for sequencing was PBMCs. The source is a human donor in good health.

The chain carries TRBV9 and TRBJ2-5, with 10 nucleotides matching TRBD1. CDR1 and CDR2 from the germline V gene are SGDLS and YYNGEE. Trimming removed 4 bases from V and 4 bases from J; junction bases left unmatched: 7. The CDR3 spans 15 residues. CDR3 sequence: CASSPWTGGAETQYF. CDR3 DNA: TGTGCCAGCAGCCCATGGACAGGGGGGGCAGAGACCCAGTACTTC.

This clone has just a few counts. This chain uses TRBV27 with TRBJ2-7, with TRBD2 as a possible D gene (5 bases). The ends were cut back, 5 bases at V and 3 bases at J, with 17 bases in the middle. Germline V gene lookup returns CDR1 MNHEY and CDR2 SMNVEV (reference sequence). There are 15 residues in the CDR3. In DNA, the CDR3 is TGTGCCAGCAGTCCCCCGGGGTCCTCCTACTACGAGCAGTACTTC. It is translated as CASSPPGSSYYEQYF.

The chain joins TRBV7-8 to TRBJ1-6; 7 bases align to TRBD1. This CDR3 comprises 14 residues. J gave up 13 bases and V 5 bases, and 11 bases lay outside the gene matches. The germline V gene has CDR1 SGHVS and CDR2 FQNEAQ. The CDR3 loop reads CASSQRDSLRPLHF. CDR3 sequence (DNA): TGTGCCAGCAGCCAAAGGGACAGCCTGCGCCCCCTCCACTTT. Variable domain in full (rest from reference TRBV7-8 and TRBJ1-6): GAGVSQSPRYKVAKRGQDVALRCDPISGHVSLFWYQQALGQGPEFLTYFQNEAQLDKSGLPSDRFFAERPEGSVSTLKIQRTQQEDSAVYLCASSQRDSLRPLHFGNGTRLTVT.

The CDR3 is CASSEPGQGYEQYF. As DNA, the CDR3 is TGTGCCAGCAGTGAGCCGGGACAGGGCTACGAGCAGTACTTC. J is TRBJ2-7 and V is TRBV25-1; 9 bases map to TRBD1. Germline V gene lookup returns CDR1 MGHDK and CDR2 SYGVNS. With V trimmed by 3 bases and J by 3 bases, 3 bases remained unmatched. The CDR3 runs to 14 residues.

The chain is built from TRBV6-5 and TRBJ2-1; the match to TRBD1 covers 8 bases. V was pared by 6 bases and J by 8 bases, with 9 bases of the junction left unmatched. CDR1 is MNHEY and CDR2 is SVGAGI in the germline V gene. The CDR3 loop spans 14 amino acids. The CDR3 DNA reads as TGTGCCAGCAGACGACAGGGGATAAGCGATGAGCAGTTCTTC. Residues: CASRRQGISDEQFF.

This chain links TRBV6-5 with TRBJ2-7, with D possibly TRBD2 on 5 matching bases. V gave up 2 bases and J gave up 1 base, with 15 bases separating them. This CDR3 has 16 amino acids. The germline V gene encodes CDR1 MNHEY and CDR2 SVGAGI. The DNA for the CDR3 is TGTGCCAGCAGTTACCTCTTCCGGACTGTATCCTACGAGCAGTACTTC. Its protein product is CASSYLFRTVSYEQYF.

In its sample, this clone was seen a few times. Here the CDR3 DNA reads TGTGCCAGCAGGCCCCCCACAGGCAGGTACGAGCAGTACTTC. This gives the protein CASRPPTGRYEQYF. The chain is built from TRBV28 and TRBJ2-7; D is perhaps TRBD1 (5 bases). Germline values: CDR1 MDHEN, CDR2 SYDVKM. This CDR3 region has 14 residues. V lost 6 bases and J 4 bases, leaving 16 bases between the germline ends.

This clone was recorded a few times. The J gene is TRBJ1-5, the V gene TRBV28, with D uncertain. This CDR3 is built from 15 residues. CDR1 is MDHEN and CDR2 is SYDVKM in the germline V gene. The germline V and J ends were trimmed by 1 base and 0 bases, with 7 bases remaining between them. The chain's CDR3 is CASSLSAYSNQPQHF. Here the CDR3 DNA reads TGTGCCAGCAGTTTATCCGCGTATAGCAATCAGCCCCAGCATTTT.